This is a list of T cell receptor beta chains from one sample in a study of cytomegalovirus exposure and HLA in healthy donors. The protocol was immunoSEQ multiplex PCR, while the TCRdb copy is restricted to in-frame clones and leaves out a portion. The sample consists of about 70,000 clones, roughly 92% of them appearing once. The sample consisted of PBMCs. Source of these receptors: a woman aged 18-35 years in good health and CMV-seropositive. Both conserved end residues are part of each CDR3. D genes are given only for firm matches. A clone size is listed for some rows: how often the clone was seen (once, few, many), or a class if it is expanded.

abundance,d_gene,j_gene,v_gene,CDR3nt,CDR3aa
.,.,TRBJ1-3,TRBV16,TGTGCCAGCAGCCTCGAGAACTATGGAAACACCATATATTTT,CASSLENYGNTIYF
.,.,TRBJ1-1,TRBV4-1,TGCGCCAGCAGCCGACTGGGGAACACTGAAGCTTTCTTT,CASSRLGNTEAFF
.,TRBD1,TRBJ1-5,TRBV18,TGTGCCAGCTCACCACAGGGGGCCAGCTATACGGCCCAGCATTTT,CASSPQGASYTAQHF
once,.,TRBJ2-7,TRBV29-1,TGCAGCGTTGAAGATCTTCACTCGTACGAGCAGTACTTC,CSVEDLHSYEQYF
.,.,TRBJ1-5,TRBV9,TGTGCCAGCAGCGCTGCAGGGGCAGGCAATCAGCCCCAGCATTTT,CASSAAGAGNQPQHF
.,.,TRBJ1-2,TRBV2,TGTGCCAGCAGGGCCTTGAGCGGAAATGGCTACACCTTC,CASRALSGNGYTF
.,TRBD2,TRBJ2-3,TRBV7-9,TGTGCCAGCAGCTTACTCGGACTAGTCCAAGATACGCAGTATTTT,CASSLLGLVQDTQYF
once,TRBD1,TRBJ2-7,TRBV30,TGTGCCTGGAGTGACAGGGGGGATAGCGAGCAGTACTTC,CAWSDRGDSEQYF
.,TRBD2,TRBJ2-1,TRBV7-2,TGTGCCAGCAGCCAGCGGGGGGGCCAAGACAATGAGCAGTTCTTC,CASSQRGGQDNEQFF
.,.,TRBJ1-5,TRBV19,TGTGCCAGTAGTTGGGCAGAGCGCAATCAGCCCCAGCATTTT,CASSWAERNQPQHF
.,TRBD1,TRBJ1-1,TRBV7-2,TGTGCCAGCAGCTTAGGAAGGGACAGGGGGCACGGAGGAATAGCTTTCTTT,CASSLGRDRGHGGIAFF
.,.,TRBJ2-5,TRBV7-2,TGTGCCAGCAGCTTATCTCTGGGCCCCGGTCAGACCCAGTACTTC,CASSLSLGPGQTQYF
.,TRBD2,TRBJ2-1,TRBV7-9,TGTGCCAGCAGCTTCCGAGGGACTACTGAGTTCTTC,CASSFRGTTEFF
.,TRBD1,TRBJ1-6,TRBV7-2,TGTGCCAGCAGCCCTTGGACAGGGGTTATTAATTCACCCCTCCACTTT,CASSPWTGVINSPLHF
.,TRBD1,TRBJ1-2,TRBV5-5,TGTGCCAGCAGCTCAAGAACGAGACAGGGGGCCAGCGGCTACACCTTC,CASSSRTRQGASGYTF
once,.,TRBJ1-3,TRBV7-7,TGTGCCAGCAGCGCAGGGTTCGCAAACACCATATATTTT,CASSAGFANTIYF
.,TRBD2,TRBJ2-7,TRBV7-2,TGTGCCAGCAGCGGTAGCGGGCGCCCGTCCTACGAGCAGTACTTC,CASSGSGRPSYEQYF